This T cell receptor (beta chain) was recorded in a study of blood T cell repertoires in COVID-19. Assay used: immunoSEQ multiplex PCR; TCRdb lists only in-frame clones, some missing. The sample lists more than 100,000 clones, almost 90% occurring once. Germline values: CDR1 MNHEY, CDR2 SMNVEV (reference sequence). Trimming stripped 3 bases from V and 0 bases from J, with 9 bases between. This CDR3 spans 15 amino acids. This receptor was taken from a woman aged 55-69 years with COVID-19, enrolled during active disease. V and J are TRBV27 and TRBJ2-1, with D perhaps matching TRBD1 (6 bases). The material sequenced was peripheral blood. CDR3 sequence (DNA): TGTGCCAGCAGTTTGGGACAAAACTCCTACAATGAGCAGTTCTTC. It yields the protein CASSLGQNSYNEQFF.